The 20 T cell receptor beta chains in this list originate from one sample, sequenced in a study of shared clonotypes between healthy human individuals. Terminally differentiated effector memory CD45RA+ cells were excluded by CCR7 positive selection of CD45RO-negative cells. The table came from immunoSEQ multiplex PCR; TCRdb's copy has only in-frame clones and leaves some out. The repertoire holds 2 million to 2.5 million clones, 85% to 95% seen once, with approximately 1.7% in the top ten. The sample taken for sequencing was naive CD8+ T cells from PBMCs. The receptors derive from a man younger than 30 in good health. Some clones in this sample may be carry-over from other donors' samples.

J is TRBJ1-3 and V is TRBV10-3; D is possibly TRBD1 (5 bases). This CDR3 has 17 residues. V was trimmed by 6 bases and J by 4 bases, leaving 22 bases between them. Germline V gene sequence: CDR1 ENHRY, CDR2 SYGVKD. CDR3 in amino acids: CAIRETGSGETGNTIYF. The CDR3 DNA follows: TGTGCCATCAGGGAAACGGGGTCGGGGGAAACAGGAAACACCATATATTTT.

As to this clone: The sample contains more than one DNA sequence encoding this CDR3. DNA for the CDR3: TGTGCCAGCAGTTTTGGTAGGGACTACGAGCAGTACTTC. This gives the protein CASSFGRDYEQYF. V gene TRBV27 combines with J gene TRBJ2-7, with D unresolved. The CDR3 is 13 amino acids. The ends were cut back, 3 bases at V and 3 bases at J, with 9 bases in the middle. From germline, CDR1 is MNHEY and CDR2 SMNVEV (reference sequence).

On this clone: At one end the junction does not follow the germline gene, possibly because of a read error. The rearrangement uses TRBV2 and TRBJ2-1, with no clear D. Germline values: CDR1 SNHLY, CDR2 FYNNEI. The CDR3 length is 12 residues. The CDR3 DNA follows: TGTGCCAGCCAAGACCAGTACAATGAGCGGTTCTTC. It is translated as CASQDQYNERFF.

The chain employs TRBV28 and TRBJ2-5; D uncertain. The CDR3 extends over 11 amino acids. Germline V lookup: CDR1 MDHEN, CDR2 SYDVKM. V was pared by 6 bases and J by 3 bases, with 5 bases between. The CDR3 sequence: CASRGKETQYF. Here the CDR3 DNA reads TGTGCCAGCAGGGGTAAAGAGACCCAGTACTTC. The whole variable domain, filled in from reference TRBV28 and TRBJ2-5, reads DVKVTQSSRYLVKRTGEKVFLECVQDMDHENMFWYRQDPGLGLRLIYFSYDVKMKEKGDIPEGYSVSREKKERFSLILESASTNQTSMYLCASRGKETQYFGPGTRLLVL.

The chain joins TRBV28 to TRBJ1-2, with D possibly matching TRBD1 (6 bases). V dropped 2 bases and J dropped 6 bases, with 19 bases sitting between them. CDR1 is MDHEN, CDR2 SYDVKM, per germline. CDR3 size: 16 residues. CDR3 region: CASSLTPQGRRNGYTF. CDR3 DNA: TGTGCCAGCAGTTTAACCCCCCAGGGGAGGAGGAATGGCTACACCTTC.

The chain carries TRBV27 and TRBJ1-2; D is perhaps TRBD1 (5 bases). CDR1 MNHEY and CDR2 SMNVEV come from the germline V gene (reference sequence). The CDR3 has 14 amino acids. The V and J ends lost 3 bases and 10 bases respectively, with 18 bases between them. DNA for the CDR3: TGTGCCAGCAGTTTGACCGGGACCGTGTGGGACTACACCTTC. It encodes CASSLTGTVWDYTF.

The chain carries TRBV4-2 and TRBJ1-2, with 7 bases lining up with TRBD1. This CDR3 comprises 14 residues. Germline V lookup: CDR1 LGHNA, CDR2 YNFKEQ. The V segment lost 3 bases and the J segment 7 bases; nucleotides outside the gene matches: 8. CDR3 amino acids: CASSHETGLPGYTF. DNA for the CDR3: TGTGCCAGCAGCCACGAGACAGGGTTGCCTGGCTACACCTTC.

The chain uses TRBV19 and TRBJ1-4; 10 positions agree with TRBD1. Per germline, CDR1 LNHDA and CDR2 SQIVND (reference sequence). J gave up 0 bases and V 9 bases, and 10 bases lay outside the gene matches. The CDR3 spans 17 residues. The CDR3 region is CARRPGGQGATNEKLFF. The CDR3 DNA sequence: TGTGCCAGACGCCCGGGTGGACAGGGGGCAACTAATGAAAAACTGTTTTTT.

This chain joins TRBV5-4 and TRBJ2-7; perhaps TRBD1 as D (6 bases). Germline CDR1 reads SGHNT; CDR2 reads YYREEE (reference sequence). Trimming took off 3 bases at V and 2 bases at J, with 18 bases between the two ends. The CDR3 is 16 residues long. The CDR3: CASSSPDRNLPYEQYF. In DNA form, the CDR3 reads TGTGCCAGCAGCTCGCCCGACAGGAATCTACCCTACGAGCAGTACTTC.

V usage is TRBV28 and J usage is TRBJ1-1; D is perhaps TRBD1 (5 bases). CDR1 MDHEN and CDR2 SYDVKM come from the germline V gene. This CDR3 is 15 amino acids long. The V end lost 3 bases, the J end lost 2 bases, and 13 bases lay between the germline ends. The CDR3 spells CASSLFRDLNTEAFF. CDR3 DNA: TGTGCCAGCAGTTTGTTCAGGGATCTAAACACTGAAGCTTTCTTT.

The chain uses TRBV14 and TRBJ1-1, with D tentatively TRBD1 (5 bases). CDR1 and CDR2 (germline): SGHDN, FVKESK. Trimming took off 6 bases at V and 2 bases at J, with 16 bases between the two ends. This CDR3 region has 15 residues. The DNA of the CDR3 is TGTGCCAGCAGTCTCCTCGACAGCCTAAACACTGAAGCTTTCTTT. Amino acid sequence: CASSLLDSLNTEAFF. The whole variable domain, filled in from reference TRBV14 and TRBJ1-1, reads EAGVTQFPSHSVIEKGQTVTLRCDPISGHDNLYWYRRVMGKEIKFLLHFVKESKQDESGMPNNRFLAERTGGTYSTLKVQPAELEDSGVYFCASSLLDSLNTEAFFGQGTRLTVV.

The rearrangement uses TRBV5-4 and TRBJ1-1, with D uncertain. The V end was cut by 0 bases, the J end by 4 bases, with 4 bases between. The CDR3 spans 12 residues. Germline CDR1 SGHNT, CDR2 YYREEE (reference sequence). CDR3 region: CASSLVSTEAFF. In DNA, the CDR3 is TGTGCCAGCAGCTTGGTAAGCACTGAAGCTTTCTTT.

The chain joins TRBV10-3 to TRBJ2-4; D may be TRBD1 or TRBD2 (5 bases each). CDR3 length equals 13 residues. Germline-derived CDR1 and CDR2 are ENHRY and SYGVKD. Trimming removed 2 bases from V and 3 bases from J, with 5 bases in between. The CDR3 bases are TGTGCCATCAGTGAGGGGGGCAAAAACATTCAGTACTTC. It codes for CAISEGGKNIQYF.

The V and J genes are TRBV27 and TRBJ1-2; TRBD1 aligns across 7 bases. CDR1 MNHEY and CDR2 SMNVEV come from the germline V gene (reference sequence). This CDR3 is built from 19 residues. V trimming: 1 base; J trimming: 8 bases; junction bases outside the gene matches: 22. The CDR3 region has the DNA TGTGCCAGCAGTTTATTCGCGGGGGGCAGGGGGACTCGAGATCAAGGCTACACCTTC. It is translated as CASSLFAGGRGTRDQGYTF.

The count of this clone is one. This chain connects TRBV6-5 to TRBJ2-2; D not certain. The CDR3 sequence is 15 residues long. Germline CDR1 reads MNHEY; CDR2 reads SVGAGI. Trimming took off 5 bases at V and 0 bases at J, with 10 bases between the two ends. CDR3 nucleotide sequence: TGTGCCAGCAGTCTCGGAAATGCGAACACCGGGGAGCTGTTTTTT. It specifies CASSLGNANTGELFF.

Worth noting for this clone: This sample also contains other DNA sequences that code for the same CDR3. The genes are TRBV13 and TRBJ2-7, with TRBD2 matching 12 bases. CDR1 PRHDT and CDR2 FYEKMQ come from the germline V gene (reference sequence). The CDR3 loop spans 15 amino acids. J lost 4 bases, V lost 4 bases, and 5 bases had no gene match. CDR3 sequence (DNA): TGTGCCAGCAGCTCTCGACTAGCGGGAGTTTACGAGCAGTACTTC. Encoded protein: CASSSRLAGVYEQYF.

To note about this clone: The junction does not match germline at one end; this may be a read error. The CDR3 nucleotides read TGCGCCAGCAGCAAAGATCCCCTCTCTGGAAACACCATATATTTT. Translating it yields CASSKDPLSGNTIYF. The genes are TRBV4-1 and TRBJ1-3, with D unresolved. The CDR3 spans 15 residues. Per germline, CDR1 MGHRA and CDR2 YSYEKL.

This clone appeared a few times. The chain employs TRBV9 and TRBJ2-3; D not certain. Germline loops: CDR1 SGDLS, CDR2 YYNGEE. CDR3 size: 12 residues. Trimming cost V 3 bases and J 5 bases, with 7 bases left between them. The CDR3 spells CASSGVGDTQYF. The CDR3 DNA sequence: TGTGCCAGCAGCGGGGTCGGAGATACGCAGTATTTT.

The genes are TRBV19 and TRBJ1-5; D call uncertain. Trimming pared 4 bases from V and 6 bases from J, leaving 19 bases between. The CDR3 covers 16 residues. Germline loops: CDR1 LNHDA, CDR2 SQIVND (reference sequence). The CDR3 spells CASSTFPMALSQPQHF. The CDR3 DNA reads TGTGCCAGTAGTACTTTTCCTATGGCCCTCAGTCAGCCCCAGCATTTT.

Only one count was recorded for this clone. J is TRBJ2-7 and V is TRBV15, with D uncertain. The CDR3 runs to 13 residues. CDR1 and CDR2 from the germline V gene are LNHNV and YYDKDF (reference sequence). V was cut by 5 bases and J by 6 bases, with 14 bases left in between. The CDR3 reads CATSSRQPGEQYF. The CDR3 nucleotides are TGTGCCACCAGCTCAAGACAACCCGGCGAGCAGTACTTC.